The 10 T cell receptor beta chains in this list originate from one sample, sequenced in a study of cytomegalovirus exposure and HLA in healthy donors. PCR employed 60 Vbeta and 13 Jbeta primers. Profiling relied on immunoSEQ multiplex PCR, and the TCRdb table lists in-frame clones only, not all of them. Here the sample spans about 110,000 clones, roughly 79% being singletons. The source material was PBMCs. These receptors all come from a woman between 50 and 59 years old in good health and CMV-seropositive.

This chain connects TRBV4-3 to TRBJ2-7, with 8 nucleotides matching TRBD2. CDR1 and CDR2 (germline): LGHNA, YSLEER. V trimming: 0 bases; J trimming: 3 bases; junction bases outside the gene matches: 4. The CDR3 is 15 amino acids. In DNA, the CDR3 is TGCGCCAGCAGCCAAGACGGGGGGGCGCGCTACGAGCAGTACTTC. Its protein is CASSQDGGARYEQYF.

The V call is TRBV7-9, the J call TRBJ1-4; 8 positions agree with TRBD1. With 5 bases clipped from V and 6 bases from J, the junction kept 8 bases outside the gene matches. Germline V gene data show CDR1 as SEHNR and CDR2 as FQNEAQ (reference sequence). The CDR3 extends over 15 amino acids. This CDR3 reads CASSRRQGYDEKLFF. CDR3 nucleotide sequence: TGTGCCAGCAGCCGCCGACAGGGGTATGATGAAAAACTGTTTTTT.

The chain links TRBV7-9 to TRBJ2-1; 12 bases map to TRBD2. V lost 5 bases and J lost 4; bases outside the gene matches: 3. From germline, CDR1 is SEHNR and CDR2 FQNEAQ (reference sequence). This CDR3 is built from 15 residues. Here the CDR3 reads CASSMLAGGYNEQFF. CDR3 nucleotide sequence: TGTGCCAGCAGCATGCTAGCGGGAGGGTACAATGAGCAGTTCTTC.

The chain joins TRBV5-6 to TRBJ1-4; the D is unclear. The CDR3 loop spans 14 amino acids. Trimming stripped 3 bases from V and 4 bases from J, with 10 bases between. Germline CDR1 SGHDT, CDR2 YYEEEE. Written as DNA, the CDR3 is TGTGCCAGCAGCTCTAACCTATTTAATGAAAAACTGTTTTTT. As protein: CASSSNLFNEKLFF.

The gene calls are TRBV19 and TRBJ2-3, with 12 bases aligning to TRBD2. Losses at the gene ends were 5 bases for V and 5 bases for J; bases not matched to a gene: 17. Germline assignment: CDR1 LNHDA and CDR2 SQIVND (reference sequence). CDR3 size: 19 residues. Here the CDR3 reads CASSWRQVPSGRGGDTQYF. CDR3 DNA sequence: TGTGCCAGTAGTTGGCGGCAAGTCCCTAGCGGGAGGGGGGGAGATACGCAGTATTTT.

This chain links TRBV7-3 with TRBJ2-5, with D tentatively TRBD2 (7 bases). This CDR3 contains 13 residues. Germline V gives CDR1 SGHTA, CDR2 FQGTGA. The V end was cut by 5 bases, the J end by 5 bases, with 12 bases between. The CDR3 nucleotides read TGTGCCAGCAGCCCTCCGGGGGGCGAGACCCAGTACTTC. It is translated as CASSPPGGETQYF.

This clone was detected only a few times. V and J are TRBV6-5 and TRBJ2-7, with D perhaps matching TRBD2 (6 bases). Trimming took off 6 bases at V and 4 bases at J, with 16 bases between the two ends. The CDR3 loop spans 14 amino acids. Germline V gives CDR1 MNHEY, CDR2 SVGAGI. The CDR3, as DNA: TGTGCCAGCAGCACCACTAGCCTACTATACGAGCAGTACTTC. Amino acids: CASSTTSLLYEQYF.

The gene calls are TRBV10-2 and TRBJ2-7; D is unclear. Between the trimmed V and J ends, which lost 3 bases and 5 bases, there was a span of 11 bases. Germline loops: CDR1 WSHSY, CDR2 SAAADI. CDR3 size: 13 residues. In nucleotides, the CDR3 is TGCGCCAGCAGTGACTCTTGGTCGGACGAGCAGTACTTC. Translation: CASSDSWSDEQYF.

Only one count was recorded for this clone. This sequence joins TRBV29-1 and TRBJ1-2, with TRBD1 as a possible D gene (5 bases). The CDR3 loop spans 13 amino acids. The V end lost 6 bases, the J end lost 5 bases, and 16 bases lay between the germline ends. CDR1 is SQVTM, CDR2 ANQGSEA, per germline. The CDR3 spells CSVAGTAYYGYTF. In DNA form, the CDR3 reads TGCAGCGTCGCCGGGACTGCCTATTATGGCTACACCTTC.

This sequence joins TRBV18 and TRBJ1-3; 7 bases are shared with TRBD1. This CDR3 region has 14 residues. The ends lost 4 bases at V and 3 bases at J; junction bases unmatched: 3. Germline values: CDR1 KGHSH, CDR2 LQKENI. CDR3 nucleotides: TGTGCCAGCTCACTAGGGACAGATGGAAACACCATATATTTT. Protein sequence: CASSLGTDGNTIYF.